The sample holds many counts of the clone carrying this TCR beta chain. What it recognizes is unknown. TCRdb independently ran MiXCR on the RT-PCR reads; one entry per CDR3 protein. The sample shows approximately 530,000 distinct CDR3 sequences, about 7.2% of them seen only once. This sample is part of a study of response to subunit inactivated influenza vaccine. Overall study results and limits: There was a suggestion from the authors that each seasonal influenza vaccination recruits few new T cells.

The source was PBMCs from blood, collected 23 months after vaccination. This sequence was found in a man aged 45-69 years who received an inactivated influenza vaccine.

The CDR3, as DNA: TGTGCCAGCAGTTACCTCATCGGAGGGGCTAACTACGAGCAGTACTTC. Protein product: CASSYLIGGANYEQYF. The chain combines TRBV6-2 or TRBV6-3 with TRBJ2-7; TRBD2 is a possible D gene (6 bases). The CDR3 is 16 amino acids. The V gene lost 2 bases and the J gene lost 3 bases, with 17 bases spanning the gap. Germline V gene lookup returns CDR1 MNHEY and CDR2 SVGEGT.